Listed below are T cell receptor beta chains from one sample, sequenced in a study of cytomegalovirus exposure and HLA in healthy donors. The protocol was immunoSEQ multiplex PCR, while the TCRdb copy is restricted to in-frame clones and leaves out a portion. The sample includes 150,000 or so clones. Specimen: PBMCs. The origin of the receptors is a woman between 45 and 65 years old in good health and CMV-seronegative. CDR3s include the opening cysteine and the closing phenylalanine or tryptophan. The D gene is left open where the match is weak.

CDR3 protein	CDR3 DNA	J gene	D gene	V gene
CASSLVRDFYNEQFF	TGCGCCAGCAGCTTGGTTCGGGATTTCTACAATGAGCAGTTCTTC	TRBJ2-1	.	TRBV5-1
CASSPNTVTDTQYF	TGTGCCAGCAGTCCAAATACAGTTACAGATACGCAGTATTTT	TRBJ2-3	.	TRBV27
CASSAPGLAGSYEQYF	TGTGCCAGCAGTGCACCGGGACTAGCGGGGTCCTACGAGCAGTACTTC	TRBJ2-7	TRBD2	TRBV28
CASSYRGSAYEQYF	TGTGCCAGCAGTTACCGCGGGAGTGCCTACGAGCAGTACTTC	TRBJ2-7	TRBD2	TRBV6-5
CASSQGPSSGGFYNEQFF	TGCGCCAGCAGCCAAGGCCCCTCTAGCGGGGGGTTTTACAATGAGCAGTTCTTC	TRBJ2-1	TRBD2	TRBV4-1
CASSEARWNYGYTF	TGCGCCAGCAGTGAGGCGAGGTGGAACTATGGCTACACCTTC	TRBJ1-2	.	TRBV10-1
CASSEALSQEETQYF	TGTGCCAGCAGTGAAGCGCTCAGTCAGGAAGAGACCCAGTACTTC	TRBJ2-5	.	TRBV6-1
CASSLGGVAKNIQYF	TGTGCCAGCAGTTTGGGGGGAGTAGCCAAAAACATTCAGTACTTC	TRBJ2-4	.	TRBV27
CASSISDSQGYEQYF	TGTGCCAGTAGTATATCGGACAGCCAGGGGTACGAGCAGTACTTC	TRBJ2-7	.	TRBV19
CASSPLRTERFHQPQHF	TGTGCCAGCAGTCCCCTTCGGACAGAAAGGTTTCATCAGCCCCAGCATTTT	TRBJ1-5	.	TRBV28
CASSPRLGGNEQFF	TGTGCCAGCAGCCCCCGGTTAGGGGGCAATGAGCAGTTCTTC	TRBJ2-1	.	TRBV7-3
CASSLNHDRVGYTF	TGTGCCAGCAGCTTAAATCATGACAGGGTTGGCTACACCTTC	TRBJ1-2	TRBD1	TRBV7-2
CASSSEFEGYGYTF	TGTGCCAGCAGCTCAGAGTTTGAGGGCTATGGCTACACCTTC	TRBJ1-2	.	TRBV11-1
CASSLPTGVEQYF	TGTGCCAGCAGCCTACCTACCGGGGTTGAGCAGTACTTC	TRBJ2-7	.	TRBV5-4
CASSPGEATQYF	TGTGCCAGCAGCCCCGGTGAGGCTACGCAGTATTTT	TRBJ2-3	.	TRBV7-9
CASSVAGGGTDTQYF	TGTGCCAGCAGCGTAGCGGGGGGCGGAACAGATACGCAGTATTTT	TRBJ2-3	.	TRBV9
CASSINLGKNTGELFF	TGTGCCAGCAGCATCAATTTGGGCAAGAACACCGGGGAGCTGTTTTTT	TRBJ2-2	.	TRBV7-6
CASIRVGNTEAFF	TGTGCCAGCATCAGGGTAGGGAACACTGAAGCTTTCTTT	TRBJ1-1	.	TRBV6-5
CASSPDRTYRGYTF	TGTGCCAGCTCACCGGACAGAACATATAGGGGCTACACCTTC	TRBJ1-2	.	TRBV18
CASSGGDQETQYF	TGTGCCAGCAGTGGTGGAGACCAAGAGACCCAGTACTTC	TRBJ2-5	.	TRBV2
CASSFQSGLGGGETQYF	TGTGCCAGCAGCTTTCAATCGGGACTAGGGGGAGGTGAGACCCAGTACTTC	TRBJ2-5	TRBD2	TRBV7-2
CASSLAGGFDEQFF	TGTGCCAGCAGCTTAGCCGGCGGGTTCGATGAGCAGTTCTTC	TRBJ2-1	.	TRBV7-2
CASKGLETQYF	TGTGCCAGCAAGGGGTTGGAGACCCAGTACTTC	TRBJ2-5	.	TRBV6-5
CASTLGTGGSVKFF	TGTGCCAGCACCCTCGGGACAGGGGGCTCAGTGAAGTTCTTC	TRBJ2-1	TRBD1	TRBV2
CASSLDLAGGPTYEQYF	TGCGCCAGCAGCCTGGACTTAGCGGGAGGGCCGACCTACGAGCAGTACTTC	TRBJ2-7	TRBD2	TRBV5-1
CASSSPPNTEAFF	TGTGCCAGCAGTTCCCCTCCGAACACTGAAGCTTTCTTT	TRBJ1-1	.	TRBV28